This TCR beta chain was sequenced during a study of blood T cell repertoires in COVID-19 (dated by TCRdb to 2020 to 2022). Study-level background: Recovered participants in ImmuneRACE Cohort 3 were defined as having two consecutive negative NP/OP PCR tests, clearance from a healthcare professional, or resolution of symptoms. Samples came from the ongoing ImmuneRACE study (first 160 participants) plus 1,254 subjects from 6 global collaborators. Collaborator samples came from the United States, Italy and Spain and covered acute and convalescent phases of COVID-19. A freely available public database, intended as a resource for researchers studying the immune response to SARS-CoV-2, is where the repertoires were released. A de-identified subject ID, COVID-19 status, age in years and sex were almost always included in the sample metadata. The material from the prospective study consisted of cDNA or gDNA derived from T cells, B-cell-depleted T cells, or PBMCs. HLA class I and class II types, where available, came from metadata supplied by the sample provider rather than from assay-based typing. Subjects who had been exposed to COVID-19, were actively infected with it, or had recovered from it provided the deeply sampled blood TCRbeta repertoires that made up the dataset.

Points the paper makes about the study in general: The amount of clinical and demographic metadata varied by source and participant and was provided uncurated.

The CDR1 and CDR2 encoded by the germline V gene are MNHNS and SASEGT. The CDR3 sequence holds 13 residues, the cysteine and phenylalanine included. Kept here is only the CDR3 DNA, which spans 39 bases and is read in frame from base 1. V is reduced by 3 bases and J by 7 bases, leaving a spacing of 12 bases between them. For this clone: The clone's antigen remains unknown. No per-base quality is available; no much larger clone lies one base away.

Participants in the prospective study were enrolled through a virtual design, were aged roughly 18 to 100 years, and lived in about 25 United States geographic areas. In the prospective study, cohorts were assigned on the basis of participant-reported clinical history obtained from a screening survey and a study questionnaire. Each participant in the prospective study had whole blood, serum and a nasopharyngeal or oropharyngeal swab collected by mobile phlebotomists. Over a roughly 2-month period, participants in the prospective study had the option of providing additional blood draws and questionnaires. Blood samples from the prospective study were shipped frozen or at room temperature prior to DNA extraction. The immunoSEQ Assay, a bias-controlled multiplex PCR, was used to amplify TCRbeta CDR3 regions from genomic DNA. As for the original processing: Within the assay, amplification of reference gene primers was used to estimate how many nucleated cells each sample contained. To quantify the absolute abundance of each unique TCRbeta CDR3 rearrangement, sequence reads were collapsed and filtered. For each sample, productive Simpson clonality was calculated as the square root of Simpson's diversity index over productive rearrangements. TCRdb stores this immuneACCESS table with in-frame sequences only. Part of the clones is absent; in the studies checked, under half of the shortfall reflects unresolved V genes, and no reason is known for the rest. V, J and clone size derive from that table, while D and trimming were established from the DNA sequence. The sample contains approximately 360,000 clones, roughly 86% of them found a single time. Roughly 1.9% of the sample is held by the ten biggest clonotypes.

This sequence uses TRBV6-1 and TRBJ1-2; the D gene assignment is ambiguous. This clonotype was sampled from a man aged 40-49 years in a cohort exposed to, infected with or recovered from COVID-19 (not recorded which). Specimen: PBMCs or T cells enriched from blood (not recorded which). Here the CDR3 is given as CASSEGAQRGYTF. The base sequence is TGTGCCAGCAGTGAGGGAGCCCAGCGTGGCTACACCTTC.